This T cell receptor beta chain derives from a study of T-cell reconstitution after alpha-beta-depleted transplantation in children. Notes on the study in general: Diversity and T-cell counts at one year after transplant derived mostly from new T cells. Where some patients showed high TCRbeta diversity at day 60, it came from recipient T cells and thymic progenitors that had survived.

The CDR3 totals 15 residues. The V gene's germline CDR1 is LNHNV and CDR2 YYDKDF (reference sequence). The V and J ends lost 1 base and 2 bases respectively, with 10 bases between them. This clonotype was recorded a few times. The antigen remains unidentified. Unique molecular identifiers were incorporated during preparation of the TCRbeta library. TCRdb analysed the PCR reads with MiXCR anew, one entry per CDR3 protein. Altogether 500,000 to 750,000 distinct CDR3 sequences are present, 10% to 15% being singletons, with the ten largest covering about 2.2%. The genes are TRBV15 and TRBJ2-3; no clear D gene. The receptor was isolated from a male patient aged 10 to 17 who had a stem cell transplant for acute myeloid leukemia, so the T cells may come from the graft donor. The sequencing used PBMCs, mostly from graft donor cells, collected 360 days after TCRalphabeta/CD19-depleted stem cell transplant. This chain's CDR3 is CATSRGGLYTDTQYF. The CDR3 region has the DNA TGTGCCACCAGCAGAGGGGGTCTCTACACAGATACGCAGTATTTT.